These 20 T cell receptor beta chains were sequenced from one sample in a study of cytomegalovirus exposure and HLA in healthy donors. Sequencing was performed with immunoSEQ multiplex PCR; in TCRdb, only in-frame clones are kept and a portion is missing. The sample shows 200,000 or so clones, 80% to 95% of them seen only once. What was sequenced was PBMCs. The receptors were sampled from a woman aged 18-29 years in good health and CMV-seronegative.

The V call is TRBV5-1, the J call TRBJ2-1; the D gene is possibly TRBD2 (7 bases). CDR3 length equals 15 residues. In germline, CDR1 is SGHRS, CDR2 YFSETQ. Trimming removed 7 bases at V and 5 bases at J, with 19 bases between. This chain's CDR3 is CASYLGRGRDNEQFF. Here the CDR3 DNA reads TGCGCCAGCTACTTGGGTAGGGGGAGGGACAATGAGCAGTTCTTC.

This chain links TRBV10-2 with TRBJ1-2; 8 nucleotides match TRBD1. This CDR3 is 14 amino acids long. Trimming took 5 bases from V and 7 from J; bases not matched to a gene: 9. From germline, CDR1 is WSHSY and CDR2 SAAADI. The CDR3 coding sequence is TGCGCCAGCAGTAAGGACAGGGTAATCGGTGGCTACACCTTC. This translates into CASSKDRVIGGYTF.

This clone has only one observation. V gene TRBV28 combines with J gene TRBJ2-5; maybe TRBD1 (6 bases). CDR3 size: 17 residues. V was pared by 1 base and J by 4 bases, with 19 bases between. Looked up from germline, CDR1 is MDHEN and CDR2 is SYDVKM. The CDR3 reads CASSLSLWPQGLETQYF. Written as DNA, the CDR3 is TGTGCCAGCAGTTTATCCCTCTGGCCACAGGGCCTAGAGACCCAGTACTTC.

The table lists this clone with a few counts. As DNA, the CDR3 is TGTGCCAGCAGTTACGGGACTAGGCACTACGAGCAGTACTTC. Amino acid sequence: CASSYGTRHYEQYF. The chain recombines TRBV6-5 with TRBJ2-7; 8 nucleotides match TRBD2. CDR3 length: 14 amino acids. The germline CDR1 and CDR2 sequences are MNHEY and SVGAGI. Unmatched junction bases numbered 3, after V lost 2 bases and J lost 3 bases.

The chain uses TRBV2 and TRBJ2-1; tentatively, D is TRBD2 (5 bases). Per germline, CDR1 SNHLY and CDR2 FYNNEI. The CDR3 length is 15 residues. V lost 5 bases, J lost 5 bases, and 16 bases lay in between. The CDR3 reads CASSPLQTIHNEQFF. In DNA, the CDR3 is TGTGCCAGCAGTCCCCTCCAGACTATCCACAATGAGCAGTTCTTC.

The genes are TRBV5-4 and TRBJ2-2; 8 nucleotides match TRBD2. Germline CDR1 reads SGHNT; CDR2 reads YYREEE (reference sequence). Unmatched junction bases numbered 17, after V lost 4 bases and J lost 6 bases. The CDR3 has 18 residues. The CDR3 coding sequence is TGTGCCAGCAGCCAACTCATAGTAGCGGGACATAAACCCGGGGAGCTGTTTTTT. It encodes CASSQLIVAGHKPGELFF.

The CDR3 sequence: CASSLQGWGGRIASEQYF. CDR3 coding DNA: TGTGCCAGCAGCTTGCAGGGGTGGGGCGGCCGTATCGCGTCCGAGCAGTACTTC. The chain couples TRBV5-4 to TRBJ2-7, with a weak D call TRBD1 (6 bases). Germline V gene data show CDR1 as SGHNT and CDR2 as YYREEE (reference sequence). This CDR3 comprises 18 residues. V gave up 1 base and J gave up 6 bases, with 26 bases separating them.

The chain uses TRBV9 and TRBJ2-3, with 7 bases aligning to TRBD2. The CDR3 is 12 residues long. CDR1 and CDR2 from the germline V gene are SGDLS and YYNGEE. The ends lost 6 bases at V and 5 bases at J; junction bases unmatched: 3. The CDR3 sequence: CASKGGRDTQYF. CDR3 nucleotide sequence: TGTGCCAGCAAGGGCGGGAGAGATACGCAGTATTTT.

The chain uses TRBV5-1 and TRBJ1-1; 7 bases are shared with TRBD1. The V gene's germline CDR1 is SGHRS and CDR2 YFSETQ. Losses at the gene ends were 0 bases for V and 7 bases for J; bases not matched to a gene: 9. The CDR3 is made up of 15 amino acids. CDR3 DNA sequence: TGCGCCAGCAGCTTGGGTGAGCCGGGACAGATTGAAGCTTTCTTT. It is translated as CASSLGEPGQIEAFF. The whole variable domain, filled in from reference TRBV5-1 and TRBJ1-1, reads KAGVTQTPRYLIKTRGQQVTLSCSPISGHRSVSWYQQTPGQGLQFLFEYFSETQRNKGNFPGRFSGRQFSNSRSEMNVSTLELGDSALYLCASSLGEPGQIEAFFGQGTRLTVV.

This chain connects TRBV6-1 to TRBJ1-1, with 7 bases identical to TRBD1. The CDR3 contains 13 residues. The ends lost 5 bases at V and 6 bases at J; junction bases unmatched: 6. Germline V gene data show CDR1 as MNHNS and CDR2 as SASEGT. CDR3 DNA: TGTGCCAGCAGTTTACAGGGGACCGCTGAAGCTTTCTTT. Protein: CASSLQGTAEAFF.

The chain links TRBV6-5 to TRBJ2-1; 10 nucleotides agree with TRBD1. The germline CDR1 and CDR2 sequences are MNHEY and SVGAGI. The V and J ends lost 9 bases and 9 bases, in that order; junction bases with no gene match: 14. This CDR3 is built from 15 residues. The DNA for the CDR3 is TGTGCCAGTAGCTCTTTAGACAGGGGGCGTGTTGAGCAGTTCTTC. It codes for CASSSLDRGRVEQFF.

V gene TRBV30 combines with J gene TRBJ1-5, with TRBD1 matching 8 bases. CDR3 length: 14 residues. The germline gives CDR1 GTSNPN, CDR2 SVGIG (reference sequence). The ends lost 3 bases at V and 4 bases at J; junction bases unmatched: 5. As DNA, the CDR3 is TGTGCCTGGAGGACAGGGGAAGGGAATCAGCCCCAGCATTTT. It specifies CAWRTGEGNQPQHF.

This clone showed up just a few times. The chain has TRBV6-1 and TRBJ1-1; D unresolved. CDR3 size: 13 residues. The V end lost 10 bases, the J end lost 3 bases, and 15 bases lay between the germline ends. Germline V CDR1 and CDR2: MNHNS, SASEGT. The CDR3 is CATHAYGYTEAFF. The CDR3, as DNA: TGTGCCACCCACGCATACGGGTACACTGAAGCTTTCTTT.

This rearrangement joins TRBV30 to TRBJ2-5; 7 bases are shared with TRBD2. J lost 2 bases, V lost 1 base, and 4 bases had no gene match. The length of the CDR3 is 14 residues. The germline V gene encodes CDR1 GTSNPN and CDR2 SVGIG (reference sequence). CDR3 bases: TGTGCCTGGAGTGCGCTAGCGGATCAAGAGACCCAGTACTTC. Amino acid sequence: CAWSALADQETQYF. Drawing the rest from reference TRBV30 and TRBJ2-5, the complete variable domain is SQTIHQWPATLVQPVGSPLSLECTVEGTSNPNLYWYRQAAGRGLQLLFYSVGIGQISSEVPQNLSASRPQDRQFILSSKKLLLSDSGFYLCAWSALADQETQYFGPGTRLLVL.

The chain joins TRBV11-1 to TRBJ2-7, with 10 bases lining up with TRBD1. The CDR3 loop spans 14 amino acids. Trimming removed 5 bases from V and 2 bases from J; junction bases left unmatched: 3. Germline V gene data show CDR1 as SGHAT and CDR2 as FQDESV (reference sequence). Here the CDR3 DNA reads TGTGCCAGCAGCCCGGACAGGGGGGCCTACGAGCAGTACTTC. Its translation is CASSPDRGAYEQYF.

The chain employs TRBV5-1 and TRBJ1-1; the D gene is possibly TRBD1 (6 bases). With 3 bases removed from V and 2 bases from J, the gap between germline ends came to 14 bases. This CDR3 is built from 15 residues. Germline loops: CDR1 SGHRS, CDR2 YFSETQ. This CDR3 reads CASSSDSMGNTEAFF. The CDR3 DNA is TGCGCCAGCAGCTCGGACAGTATGGGAAACACTGAAGCTTTCTTT.

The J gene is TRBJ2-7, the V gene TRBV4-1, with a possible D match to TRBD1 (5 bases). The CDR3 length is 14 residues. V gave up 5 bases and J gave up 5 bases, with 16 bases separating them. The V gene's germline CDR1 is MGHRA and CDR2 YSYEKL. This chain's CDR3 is CASSSPQRGHEQYF. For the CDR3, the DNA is TGCGCCAGCAGCTCACCCCAAAGGGGCCACGAGCAGTACTTC.

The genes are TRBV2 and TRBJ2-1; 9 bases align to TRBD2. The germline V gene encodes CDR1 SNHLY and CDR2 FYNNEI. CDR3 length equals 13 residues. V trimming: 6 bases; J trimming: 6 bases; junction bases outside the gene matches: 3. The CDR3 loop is CASRREGVNEQFF. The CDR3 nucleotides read TGTGCCAGCAGGCGGGAGGGGGTCAATGAGCAGTTCTTC.

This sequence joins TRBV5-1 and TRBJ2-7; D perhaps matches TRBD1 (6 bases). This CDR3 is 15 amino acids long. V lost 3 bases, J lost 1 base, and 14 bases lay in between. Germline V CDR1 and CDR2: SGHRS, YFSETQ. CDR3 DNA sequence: TGCGCCAGCAGCTCTAGACAGGCGCAATCCTACGAGCAGTACTTC. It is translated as CASSSRQAQSYEQYF.

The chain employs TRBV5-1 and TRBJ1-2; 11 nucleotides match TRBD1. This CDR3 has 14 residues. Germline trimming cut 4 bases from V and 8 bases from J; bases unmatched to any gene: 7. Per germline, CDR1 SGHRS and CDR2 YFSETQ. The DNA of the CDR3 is TGCGCCAGCAGCACGGGACAGGGGGAGACGGGCTACACCTTC. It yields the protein CASSTGQGETGYTF.